This T cell receptor (beta chain) derives from a study of cytomegalovirus exposure and HLA in healthy donors. Study information: Earlier findings included some 120 million unique TCR beta sequences obtained from 150 million to 200 million T cells.

With 60 Vbeta and 13 Jbeta primers, the PCR was carried out. Repertoires were generated with immunoSEQ multiplex PCR, while TCRdb's copy carries only in-frame clones and drops some. The sample holds fewer than 150,000 clones; roughly 80% are singletons and the top ten take 4.5% to 6%. Overall study findings and caveats: Sequencing likely caused a cluster of highly shared sequence variants. Solely CMV serostatus was available to characterize immune exposure.

Deletions cut 3 bases from V and 7 bases from J, with 12 bases between. The CDR3 runs to 14 residues. Germline CDR1 is MGHDK and CDR2 is SYGVNS. Details on this clone: Antigen: not known.

The gene calls are TRBV25-1 and TRBJ1-4; D ambiguous. Specimen: PBMCs. The receptor was derived from a woman between 45 and 60 years old in good health and CMV-seronegative. CDR3: CASSEGGRGEKLFF. CDR3 nucleotides: TGTGCCAGCAGTGAGGGAGGTCGTGGTGAAAAACTGTTTTTT.